These 26 T cell receptor beta chains came from one sample sequenced in a study of T cells in localized non-small cell lung cancer. TCRdb keeps only in-frame clones here, not all; method: immunoSEQ multiplex PCR. The data hold approximately 150,000 clones, with about 90% observed a single time. Sequencing was performed on peripheral blood, taken before any cancer treatment. The receptors come from a female donor over 55 with stage I lung adenocarcinoma.

The chain recombines TRBV27 with TRBJ2-1; 8 nucleotides line up with TRBD2. CDR1 and CDR2 (germline): MNHEY, SMNVEV (reference sequence). V was clipped by 5 bases and J by 7 bases; unmatched bases: 16. The CDR3 totals 17 residues. The CDR3 DNA sequence: TGTGCCAGCAGTCCCATAGTAGGACTAGCCCTTCCAAATGAGCAGTTCTTC. It translates to CASSPIVGLALPNEQFF.

The chain joins TRBV2 to TRBJ2-2; 8 bases are a match to TRBD1. This CDR3 is 14 amino acids long. The trim removed 6 bases at V and 3 bases at J, leaving 3 bases unmatched. Germline CDR1 SNHLY, CDR2 FYNNEI. The CDR3: CASSRGRHTGELFF. The CDR3 bases are TGTGCCAGCAGCAGGGGGCGTCACACCGGGGAGCTGTTTTTT.

This sequence joins TRBV11-3 and TRBJ2-7; 7 nucleotides line up with TRBD2. CDR1 and CDR2 from the germline V gene are SGHNT and YENEEA. The CDR3 is made up of 14 amino acids. The J segment lost 2 bases and the V segment lost 3 bases, leaving 4 bases of the junction unmatched. The CDR3 here is CASSLAGDTYEQYF. CDR3 DNA sequence: TGTGCCAGCAGCTTGGCGGGAGATACCTACGAGCAGTACTTC.

The chain combines TRBV7-9 with TRBJ2-4; the D gene is possibly TRBD1 (6 bases). This CDR3 has 14 amino acids. The germline CDR1 and CDR2 sequences are SEHNR and FQNEAQ (reference sequence). The ends were cut back, 5 bases at V and 9 bases at J, with 17 bases in the middle. The CDR3 region has the DNA TGTGCCAGCAGCGGTGAGACAGGACCTCTCATTCAGTACTTC. Amino acid sequence: CASSGETGPLIQYF. Supplemented by reference TRBV7-9 and TRBJ2-4, the full variable domain reads DTGVSQNPRHKITKRGQNVTFRCDPISEHNRLYWYRQTLGQGPEFLTYFQNEAQLEKSRLLSDRFSAERPKGSFSTLEIQRTEQGDSAMYLCASSGETGPLIQYFGAGTRLSVL.

This sequence joins TRBV5-1 and TRBJ2-5, with 8 bases fitting TRBD2. Germline V gene data show CDR1 as SGHRS and CDR2 as YFSETQ. J gave up 4 bases and V 4 bases, and 9 bases lay outside the gene matches. The CDR3 covers 15 residues. CDR3 coding DNA: TGCGCCAGCAGCATGAGCGGGGGTGGGCCAGAGACCCAGTACTTC. It codes for CASSMSGGGPETQYF.

As to this clone: At the DNA level, this CDR3 is encoded by other sequences in the same sample as well. V is TRBV29-1 and J is TRBJ2-3, with D perhaps TRBD1 or TRBD2 (5 bases each). This CDR3 has 11 residues. V lost 7 bases and J 4 bases, leaving 9 bases between the germline ends. Germline CDR1 and CDR2: SQVTM and ANQGSEA. The CDR3 protein is CSGGVADTQYF. The CDR3 bases are TGCAGCGGAGGGGTCGCAGATACGCAGTATTTT.

This chain links TRBV19 with TRBJ1-1; no clear D. V was shortened by 0 bases and J by 7 bases, with 12 bases between the two germline ends. This CDR3 comprises 14 residues. Germline V gene data show CDR1 as LNHDA and CDR2 as SQIVND (reference sequence). This CDR3 reads CASSIDRTLNEAFF. Written as DNA, the CDR3 is TGTGCCAGTAGTATAGACAGGACGTTAAATGAAGCTTTCTTT.

V usage is TRBV30 and J usage is TRBJ2-7; D is ambiguous. Trimming removed 2 bases at V and 0 bases at J, with 11 bases between. The CDR3 loop spans 14 amino acids. In germline, CDR1 is GTSNPN, CDR2 SVGIG (reference sequence). In DNA form, the CDR3 reads TGTGCCTGGAGTTCGTCAGCCTACTCCTACGAGCAGTACTTC. It codes for CAWSSSAYSYEQYF.

The chain carries TRBV5-1 and TRBJ2-1; D uncertain. Trimming took 0 bases from V and 4 from J, leaving 5 bases between them. The CDR3 is made up of 13 amino acids. CDR1 and CDR2 (germline): SGHRS, YFSETQ. CDR3: CASSLGPYNEQFF. In DNA form, the CDR3 reads TGCGCCAGCAGCTTGGGGCCATACAATGAGCAGTTCTTC.

The V call is TRBV19, the J call TRBJ1-5, with TRBD1 as a possible D gene (6 bases). V shed 6 bases and J shed 0 bases, with 12 bases lying between them. The germline CDR1 and CDR2 sequences are LNHDA and SQIVND (reference sequence). The CDR3 contains 15 residues. The DNA of the CDR3 is TGTGCCAGTAGGAATTCAGGGGATAGCAATCAGCCCCAGCATTTT. This gives the protein CASRNSGDSNQPQHF.

The chain joins TRBV7-8 to TRBJ1-5; 8 nucleotides match TRBD1. J was trimmed by 5 bases and V by 3 bases; bases with no gene match: 3. Germline CDR1 and CDR2: SGHVS and FQNEAQ. The CDR3 runs 14 residues. The CDR3: CASSLNRGDQPQHF. The CDR3 region has the DNA TGTGCCAGCAGCTTGAACAGGGGGGATCAGCCCCAGCATTTT.

The chain is built from TRBV9 and TRBJ1-1; D is perhaps TRBD1 (5 bases). The CDR3 runs to 13 residues. Germline V lookup: CDR1 SGDLS, CDR2 YYNGEE. V was clipped by 5 bases and J by 1 base, with 9 bases between them. CDR3 DNA sequence: TGTGCCAGCAGTGAGGACACGAACACTGAAGCTTTCTTT. This translates into CASSEDTNTEAFF.

The rearrangement uses TRBV6-1 and TRBJ2-2; weak D call: TRBD1 (7 bases). The germline CDR1 and CDR2 sequences are MNHNS and SASEGT. Deletions cut 4 bases from V and 6 bases from J, with 15 bases between. This CDR3 contains 15 residues. The CDR3 region has the DNA TGTGCCAGCAGTGTGGAGGGGGCAGGGTCCGGGGAGCTGTTTTTT. Translated: CASSVEGAGSGELFF.

This chain connects TRBV11-2 to TRBJ1-2; 7 nucleotides line up with TRBD1. CDR1 is SGHAT and CDR2 is FQNNGV in the germline V gene. This CDR3 comprises 15 residues. V dropped 3 bases and J dropped 4; count of bases not matched to a gene: 8. Written as DNA, the CDR3 is TGTGCCAGCAGCTTTGAGCAGGGGGTGATCTATGGCTACACCTTC. This encodes CASSFEQGVIYGYTF.

V and J are TRBV28 and TRBJ2-6; tentatively, D is TRBD1 or TRBD2 (5 bases each). This CDR3 comprises 19 residues. The ends were cut back, 6 bases at V and 2 bases at J, with 23 bases in the middle. Germline V gene sequence: CDR1 MDHEN, CDR2 SYDVKM. CDR3 DNA sequence: TGTGCCAGCAGAGCAGGGATGGGGACCGGACTTACTGGGGCCAACGTCCTGACTTTC. It is translated as CASRAGMGTGLTGANVLTF.

CDR3 DNA sequence: TGTGCCAGCAGCTTACGACTAGCGGGAGGAGGAAGCACCGGGGAGCTGTTTTTT. Translating gives CASSLRLAGGGSTGELFF. V usage is TRBV7-2 and J usage is TRBJ2-2; 13 nucleotides agree with TRBD2. V was clipped by 2 bases and J by 4 bases; unmatched bases: 7. The CDR3 is made up of 18 amino acids. Germline V lookup: CDR1 SGHTA, CDR2 FQGNSA.

The chain couples TRBV9 to TRBJ2-1; 10 positions agree with TRBD2. Germline trimming cut 5 bases from V and 1 base from J; bases unmatched to any gene: 3. CDR1 is SGDLS and CDR2 is YYNGEE in the germline V gene. The CDR3 runs 15 residues. This CDR3 is CASSASGSSYNEQFF. The CDR3 nucleotides are TGTGCCAGCAGTGCTAGCGGGAGTTCCTACAATGAGCAGTTCTTC.

The chain uses TRBV5-1 and TRBJ2-7, with D possibly being TRBD1 (6 bases). V was shortened by 2 bases and J by 1 base, with 7 bases between the two germline ends. Germline V gives CDR1 SGHRS, CDR2 YFSETQ. CDR3 length equals 13 residues. The CDR3 bases are TGCGCCAGCAGCTTTGGACAGTCCTACGAGCAGTACTTC. Its protein is CASSFGQSYEQYF.

The chain has TRBV2 and TRBJ2-1; 10 bases are a match to TRBD2. CDR3 size: 16 residues. V lost 5 bases and J lost 4; bases outside the gene matches: 8. Germline lookup yields CDR1 SNHLY and CDR2 FYNNEI. This CDR3 is CASSTGLAERYNEQFF. CDR3 bases: TGTGCCAGCAGTACAGGACTAGCGGAGAGATACAATGAGCAGTTCTTC.

V gene TRBV6-5 combines with J gene TRBJ2-6, with no clear D. From germline, CDR1 is MNHEY and CDR2 SVGAGI. The V gene lost 3 bases and the J gene lost 0 bases, with 6 bases spanning the gap. CDR3 size: 15 residues. Here the CDR3 reads CASSYSFSGANVLTF. CDR3 nucleotide sequence: TGTGCCAGCAGTTATAGTTTCTCTGGGGCCAACGTCCTGACTTTC.

In this sample, this clone turned up once. This chain connects TRBV10-3 to TRBJ1-1; the D is unclear. The CDR3 loop spans 13 amino acids. V was cut by 5 bases and J by 5 bases, with 12 bases left in between. In germline, CDR1 is ENHRY, CDR2 SYGVKD. CDR3 nucleotides: TGTGCCATCAGTCGCCGAGAGGCTACTGAAGCTTTCTTT. This translates into CAISRREATEAFF.

A few counts support this clone. The rearrangement links TRBV7-9 to TRBJ2-5, with D uncertain. CDR1 and CDR2 from the germline V gene are SEHNR and FQNEAQ (reference sequence). V lost 1 base, J lost 3 bases, and 6 bases lay in between. This CDR3 has 13 residues. CDR3 amino acids: CASSLGIKETQYF. As DNA, the CDR3 is TGTGCCAGCAGCTTAGGGATTAAAGAGACCCAGTACTTC.

The chain uses TRBV10-1 and TRBJ2-7; possibly TRBD2 for D (6 bases). Germline V gene lookup returns CDR1 WNHNN and CDR2 SYGVQD (reference sequence). CDR3 length equals 16 residues. Trimming took off 0 bases at V and 7 bases at J, with 19 bases between the two ends. The CDR3 DNA reads TGCGCCAGCAGTGAGTCGACCGGCGGCCCCCGGGGGGAGCAGTACTTC. This translates into CASSESTGGPRGEQYF.

The chain couples TRBV27 to TRBJ2-3; TRBD2 aligns across 7 bases. The J segment lost 2 bases and the V segment lost 7 bases, leaving 9 bases of the junction unmatched. The CDR3 runs 15 residues. The germline CDR1 and CDR2 sequences are MNHEY and SMNVEV (reference sequence). The DNA for the CDR3 is TGTGCCAGCATGCCCCGAGCGGGGCTCACAGATACGCAGTATTTT. Residues: CASMPRAGLTDTQYF.

This chain uses TRBV7-3 with TRBJ2-1; TRBD2 agrees at 7 bases. Germline lookup yields CDR1 SGHTA and CDR2 FQGTGA. The CDR3 runs 16 residues. J gave up 9 bases and V 3 bases, and 14 bases lay outside the gene matches. The CDR3 loop is CASSFLSGSLTSEQFF. The CDR3 nucleotides read TGTGCCAGCAGCTTCCTTAGCGGGTCTCTTACTAGTGAGCAGTTCTTC.

J is TRBJ1-3 and V is TRBV5-1, with D possibly TRBD1 on 6 matching bases. Trimming took 2 bases from V and 2 from J, leaving 14 bases between them. CDR1 and CDR2 from the germline V gene are SGHRS and YFSETQ. The CDR3 is 16 residues long. The CDR3 loop reads CASSFKQGVPGNTIYF. The CDR3, as DNA: TGCGCCAGCAGCTTTAAACAGGGAGTCCCTGGAAACACCATATATTTT.